Listed here are 20 T cell receptor beta chains from one sample, sequenced in a study of blood T cell repertoires in COVID-19. Using immunoSEQ multiplex PCR, the repertoire was profiled, and TCRdb retains in-frame clones only, with some absent. This sample has approximately 400,000 clones; roughly 77% occur once, and the top ten carry more than 1%. The sample was peripheral blood. These TCRs come from a human donor with acute or convalescent COVID-19. The donor label of this sample is uncertain.

The chain is built from TRBV13 and TRBJ2-7; 9 bases are shared with TRBD2. The CDR3 has 16 amino acids. Germline V CDR1 and CDR2: PRHDT, FYEKMQ (reference sequence). Losses at the gene ends were 3 bases for V and 7 bases for J; bases not matched to a gene: 13. CDR3 nucleotide sequence: TGTGCCAGCAGCTTCGCCGGAGCGGGGGGACGGGGAGAGCAGTACTTC. Protein sequence: CASSFAGAGGRGEQYF.

CDR3: CASSNQGLGNEQFF. CDR3 bases: TGTGCCAGCTCTAATCAGGGGCTGGGCAATGAGCAGTTCTTC. This sequence joins TRBV2 and TRBJ2-1; TRBD1 is a possible D gene (6 bases). Germline V CDR1 and CDR2: SNHLY, FYNNEI. The CDR3 is 14 residues long. The V end lost 8 bases, the J end lost 6 bases, and 17 bases lay between the germline ends.

This clone was counted a single time. The chain is built from TRBV19 and TRBJ2-1; D remains unclear. CDR1 LNHDA and CDR2 SQIVND come from the germline V gene (reference sequence). V lost 7 bases to trimming and J lost 7 bases, with 20 bases between them. This CDR3 comprises 15 residues. The CDR3 DNA follows: TGTGCCAGTATAGTGGTCGCAGGTAATATTAATGAGCAGTTCTTC. Its protein product is CASIVVAGNINEQFF.

This rearrangement joins TRBV5-1 to TRBJ1-4; 9 nucleotides match TRBD1. V lost 3 bases to trimming and J lost 2 bases; unmatched junction nucleotides: 5. Germline loops: CDR1 SGHRS, CDR2 YFSETQ. The CDR3 sequence is 16 residues long. The CDR3 DNA reads as TGCGCCAGCAGCTCCACAGGGGGCAGGACTAATGAAAAACTGTTTTTT. This sequence encodes CASSSTGGRTNEKLFF.

The chain carries TRBV15 and TRBJ2-1; D unresolved. Germline CDR1 and CDR2: LNHNV and YYDKDF (reference sequence). CDR3 size: 15 residues. The V end was cut by 2 bases, the J end by 0 bases, with 8 bases between. CDR3 in amino acids: CATSRRVGSYNEQFF. CDR3 coding DNA: TGTGCCACCAGCAGACGGGTGGGCTCCTACAATGAGCAGTTCTTC.

CDR3 in amino acids: CASGRLTGQNEQFF. CDR3 DNA: TGCGCCAGCGGACGCTTGACAGGGCAGAATGAGCAGTTCTTC. The V and J genes are TRBV5-1 and TRBJ2-1; 7 bases are a match to TRBD1. The CDR3 has 14 residues. Germline CDR1 reads SGHRS; CDR2 reads YFSETQ. Trimming took 7 bases from V and 7 from J; bases not matched to a gene: 11.

This chain links TRBV6-5 with TRBJ2-4; TRBD2 might be the D (7 bases). Trimming shortened V by 0 bases and J by 7 bases, and 13 bases separated the two germline ends. Looked up from germline, CDR1 is MNHEY and CDR2 is SVGAGI. The CDR3 consists of 15 residues. The CDR3 region is CASSYSGGGGNIQYF. The CDR3, as DNA: TGTGCCAGCAGTTACTCAGGAGGGGGAGGGAACATTCAGTACTTC.

The table lists this clone with many counts. This CDR3 reads CASSAVPGTGFEKLFF. In DNA, the CDR3 is TGTGCCAGCAGCGCCGTTCCCGGGACAGGGTTTGAAAAACTGTTTTTT. The rearrangement links TRBV9 to TRBJ1-4, with 9 bases identical to TRBD1. The junction had 10 bases not matched to a gene; V was cut back by 3 bases and J by 7 bases. Germline CDR1 and CDR2: SGDLS and YYNGEE. CDR3 size: 16 residues.

A remark on this clone: Other DNA sequences in the same sample also yield this CDR3. This chain joins TRBV7-2 and TRBJ2-3; 14 nucleotides line up with TRBD2. Unmatched junction bases numbered 4, after V lost 6 bases and J lost 5 bases. The CDR3 is made up of 15 amino acids. Per the germline V gene, CDR1 is SGHTA and CDR2 is FQGNSA. The CDR3 region has the DNA TGTGCCAGCAGGAGACTAGCGGGGGGGCAAGATACGCAGTATTTT. Amino acid sequence: CASRRLAGGQDTQYF.

Many counts were recorded for this clone. The chain uses TRBV6-5 and TRBJ1-1, with D possibly matching TRBD1 (5 bases). The CDR3 extends over 15 amino acids. The V gene lost 6 bases and the J gene lost 2 bases, with 16 bases spanning the gap. Looked up from germline, CDR1 is MNHEY and CDR2 is SVGAGI. CDR3: CASSHRSLVNTEAFF. DNA of the CDR3: TGTGCCAGCAGCCACAGGTCGCTGGTAAACACTGAAGCTTTCTTT.

This clone has only one observation. The chain joins TRBV28 to TRBJ1-5; D uncertain. Germline V gene data show CDR1 as MDHEN and CDR2 as SYDVKM. V was clipped by 3 bases and J by 7 bases, with 10 bases between them. CDR3 length equals 13 residues. The CDR3 sequence is CASSLRAHQPQHF. The CDR3 DNA sequence: TGTGCCAGCAGTTTGAGGGCCCACCAGCCCCAGCATTTT.

This rearrangement joins TRBV5-8 to TRBJ2-7; TRBD1 matches 7 bases. Germline lookup yields CDR1 SGHTS and CDR2 YDEGEE. The CDR3 contains 13 residues. Trimming at V came to 0 bases and at J to 6 bases, leaving 3 bases not matched to a gene. The CDR3 sequence is CASSLVDRAEQYF. The CDR3 DNA reads as TGTGCCAGCAGCTTGGTAGACAGGGCCGAGCAGTACTTC.

This clone was seen a few times. J is TRBJ1-5 and V is TRBV2; weak D call: TRBD1 (5 bases). V was pared by 1 base and J by 9 bases, with 13 bases between. This CDR3 is 14 amino acids long. In germline, CDR1 is SNHLY, CDR2 FYNNEI. The CDR3 region is CASSEEGWAWPQHF. In DNA, the CDR3 is TGTGCCAGCAGTGAAGAGGGGTGGGCATGGCCCCAGCATTTT.

As concerns this clone: The same CDR3 arises from other DNA sequences in this sample as well. The chain has TRBV3-1 (or the pseudogene TRBV3-2) and TRBJ2-7; 7 bases fit TRBD1. The CDR3 runs 13 residues. Unmatched junction bases numbered 2, after V lost 1 base and J lost 5 bases. Germline values: CDR1 LGHDT, CDR2 YNNKEL (reference sequence). The CDR3 coding sequence is TGTGCCAGCAGCCAAGGACAGGGCAACGAGCAGTACTTC. Amino acids: CASSQGQGNEQYF.

This clone was recorded only once. The chain uses TRBV7-9 and TRBJ1-1; 7 bases align to TRBD1. The CDR3 spans 14 residues. V lost 3 bases to trimming and J lost 3 bases; unmatched junction nucleotides: 4. Germline CDR1 and CDR2: SEHNR and FQNEAQ (reference sequence). The CDR3 protein is CASSLGQRDTEAFF. The CDR3 DNA reads as TGTGCCAGCAGCTTGGGACAGAGGGACACTGAAGCTTTCTTT.

The gene calls are TRBV7-6 and TRBJ1-2; possible D gene TRBD1, 6 bases. V lost 1 base and J lost 4, with 13 bases in between. CDR3 length equals 15 residues. CDR1 is SGHVS and CDR2 is FNYEAQ in the germline V gene. The CDR3 spells CASSLGLDSVYGYTF. CDR3 in DNA: TGTGCCAGCAGCTTAGGGCTGGACAGTGTCTATGGCTACACCTTC.

On this clone itself: One junction end disagrees with the germline gene, perhaps due to a read error. The chain uses TRBV28 and TRBJ1-2; no clear D. This CDR3 has 12 residues. CDR1 is MDHEN, CDR2 SYDVKM, per germline. The CDR3 sequence: CASSLRREEAYF. Written as DNA, the CDR3 is TGTGCCAGCAGTTTAAGGAGGGAAGAGGCGTACTTC.

The J gene is TRBJ1-2, the V gene TRBV5-1; a weak D match, TRBD1 (5 bases). There are 16 residues in the CDR3. Germline V gene sequence: CDR1 SGHRS, CDR2 YFSETQ. Trimming shortened V by 3 bases and J by 4 bases, and 19 bases separated the two germline ends. The CDR3 protein is CASSSTTYPGPYGYTF. The CDR3 bases are TGCGCCAGCAGCTCAACAACCTACCCAGGGCCCTATGGCTACACCTTC.

Here the CDR3 reads CSVADRDWGANVLTF. CDR3 nucleotides: TGCAGCGTTGCTGACAGGGACTGGGGGGCCAACGTCCTGACTTTC. This sequence joins TRBV29-1 and TRBJ2-6, with D possibly being TRBD1 (7 bases). The CDR3 length is 15 residues. The V end was cut by 4 bases, the J end by 4 bases, with 14 bases between. Germline CDR1 reads SQVTM; CDR2 reads ANQGSEA.

The chain joins TRBV3-1 (or the pseudogene TRBV3-2) to TRBJ1-2; 7 nucleotides agree with TRBD1. The V gene end was trimmed by 6 bases and the J gene end by 6 bases; junction bases not matched to a gene: 10. Germline CDR1 and CDR2: LGHDT and YNNKEL (reference sequence). The CDR3 runs to 14 residues. The CDR3 DNA is TGTGCCAGCAGTGAAAACGACAGGGATAATGGCTACACCTTC. Translating it yields CASSENDRDNGYTF.